This T cell receptor (beta chain) stems from a study of control samples from healthy donors and cancer patients. Germline V lookup: CDR1 MGHRA, CDR2 YSYEKL. The CDR3 has 15 residues. V trimming: 4 bases; J trimming: 2 bases; junction bases outside the gene matches: 8. Clones were read by immunoSEQ multiplex PCR, and TCRdb kept only the in-frame ones, dropping some. This sample has approximately 90,000 clones, with 85% to 95% found just once. The sequenced sample was blood. This clonotype was obtained from a woman under 40 in good health. The chain recombines TRBV4-1 with TRBJ2-7; TRBD2 agrees at 7 bases. The DNA for the CDR3 is TGCGCCAGCAGCCTACAGGCGGGAGCCACCTACGAGCAGTACTTC. Its protein product is CASSLQAGATYEQYF.